These 26 T cell receptor beta chains were all obtained from the same sample, sequenced in a study of vaccination and CD4 T cells after COVID-19. Oncomine TCR Beta short-read sequencing was applied to DNA from cultured CD4+ T cells. In TCRdb, the PCR reads were re-called with MiXCR into one record per CDR3 protein. Here the sample spans about 7,000 distinct CDR3 sequences, less than 40% being singletons. Noted treatment: approximately 9-day PBMC culture with coronavirus spike peptide pools or control peptides (ViraFEST assay). Harvesting of the unexposed donor's CD4+ T cells predated the COVID-19 pandemic (2011-2018). These receptors are not linked to any known antigen. Input material: CD4+ T cells from blood, cultured in vitro. The receptors shown here come from a human donor in good health.

CDR3 DNA: TGTGCCAGCAGATTGACAGGGAGTAATTCACCCCTCCACTTT. Amino acid sequence: CASRLTGSNSPLHF. V gene TRBV12-3 or TRBV12-4 combines with J gene TRBJ1-6, with 7 bases lining up with TRBD1. V was clipped by 6 bases and J by 6 bases; unmatched bases: 5. CDR3 length equals 14 residues.

This clonotype has more than one count but fewer than ten. The chain uses TRBV19 and TRBJ1-5; the match to TRBD1 covers 7 bases. J was trimmed by 5 bases and V by 7 bases; bases with no gene match: 8. The CDR3 has 14 amino acids. Germline V gene lookup returns CDR1 LNHDA and CDR2 SQIVND (reference sequence). The CDR3 loop reads CASNRGGDDQPQHF. CDR3 nucleotide sequence: TGTGCCAGTAACAGGGGAGGGGACGATCAGCCCCAGCATTTT.

Worth noting for this clonotype: The final CDR3 position lacks the conserved phenylalanine or tryptophan, pointing to a likely read error. The rearrangement uses TRBV24-1 and TRBJ2-5, with TRBD2 identical over 9 bases. CDR3 length equals 14 residues. Germline CDR1 and CDR2: KGHDR and SFDVKD. V lost 2 bases, J lost 6 bases, and 3 bases stayed unmatched. CDR3 loop: CATSDSGLAQTQYL. Here the CDR3 DNA reads TGTGCCACCAGTGATTCAGGACTAGCGCAGACCCAGTACCTC.

The chain links TRBV6-5 to TRBJ2-1, with TRBD2 identical over 10 bases. This CDR3 has 19 amino acids. Per germline, CDR1 MNHEY and CDR2 SVGAGI. V shed 4 bases, J shed 0 bases, and the junction held 12 bases outside the gene matches. The CDR3 reads CASSLAPGLAFSSYNEQFF. The CDR3, as DNA: TGTGCCAGCAGTTTGGCCCCGGGACTAGCGTTTAGCTCCTACAATGAGCAGTTCTTC.

The chain has TRBV28 and TRBJ1-5; D is possibly TRBD1 (5 bases). CDR3 length equals 16 residues. Trimming took 2 bases from V and 2 from J, leaving 13 bases between them. The V gene's germline CDR1 is MDHEN and CDR2 SYDVKM. CDR3 loop: CASSLIPGSGNQPQHF. The CDR3, as DNA: TGTGCCAGCAGTTTAATCCCAGGGTCGGGCAATCAGCCCCAGCATTTT.

The table lists this clonotype with a few counts. The chain carries TRBV7-2 and TRBJ2-3; D possibly matches TRBD1 or TRBD2 (5 bases each). Germline lookup yields CDR1 SGHTA and CDR2 FQGNSA. V lost 5 bases and J lost 0, with 15 bases in between. The CDR3 covers 16 residues. In nucleotides, the CDR3 is TGTGCCAGCAGCCGACGTGGGGGAGCTAGCACAGATACGCAGTATTTT. It specifies CASSRRGGASTDTQYF.

CDR3 sequence reads: CSVALSGYTF. The CDR3 region has the DNA TGCAGTGTAGCGCTTAGTGGCTACACCTTC. The chain is built from TRBV20-1 and TRBJ1-2; D is unclear. There are 10 residues in the CDR3. V lost 7 bases to trimming and J lost 7 bases, with 10 bases between them. Germline loops: CDR1 DFQATT, CDR2 SNEGSKA (reference sequence).

V gene TRBV20-1 combines with J gene TRBJ1-2; D is perhaps TRBD1 (6 bases). Trimming removed 6 bases from V and 1 base from J, with 15 bases in between. This CDR3 has 14 residues. Per germline, CDR1 DFQATT and CDR2 SNEGSKA (reference sequence). CDR3 DNA sequence: TGCAGTGCAGGGGGACACCAGAATAACTATGGCTACACCTTC. Translated: CSAGGHQNNYGYTF.

This clonotype was observed a handful of times. The gene calls are TRBV10-3 and TRBJ2-7; TRBD1 matches 9 bases. The CDR3 runs to 14 residues. Germline V gives CDR1 ENHRY, CDR2 SYGVKD. V lost 10 bases to trimming and J lost 3 bases; unmatched junction nucleotides: 10. The DNA for the CDR3 is TGTGCCACCTGTACCGGGACAGGGTGCTACGAGCAGTACTTC. Its translation: CATCTGTGCYEQYF.

This clonotype was counted a few times. The J gene is TRBJ2-2, the V gene TRBV10-3, with no clear D. The germline V gene has CDR1 ENHRY and CDR2 SYGVKD. Trimming removed 4 bases from V and 6 bases from J, with 9 bases in between. The CDR3 is 13 residues long. The CDR3 protein is CAISVGAAGELFF. In DNA form, the CDR3 reads TGTGCCATCAGTGTGGGCGCGGCCGGGGAGCTGTTTTTT.

The table lists this clonotype with a few counts. The CDR3 is CAWSRQGNQPQHF. For the CDR3, the DNA is TGTGCCTGGAGTCGACAGGGGAATCAGCCCCAGCATTTT. The rearrangement joins TRBV30 to TRBJ1-5; 8 bases match TRBD1. The CDR3 is 13 residues long. Trimming took 2 bases from V and 4 from J; bases not matched to a gene: 1. The germline CDR1 and CDR2 sequences are GTSNPN and SVGIG (reference sequence).

The chain recombines TRBV28 with TRBJ2-5; tentatively, D is TRBD1 or TRBD2 (6 bases each). V lost 6 bases, J lost 5 bases, and 16 bases lay in between. The germline CDR1 and CDR2 sequences are MDHEN and SYDVKM. CDR3 size: 14 residues. CDR3 DNA sequence: TGTGCCAGCAGACGAGTCGGGGGCCCGGAGACCCAGTACTTC. Its translation is CASRRVGGPETQYF.

The chain employs TRBV6-1 and TRBJ2-2; 7 bases are shared with TRBD1. The V and J ends lost 6 bases and 5 bases, in that order; junction bases with no gene match: 6. The CDR3 has 14 residues. Germline V gene sequence: CDR1 MNHNS, CDR2 SASEGT. The CDR3 DNA is TGTGCCAGCAGAACACAGGGGAGAACCGGGGAGCTGTTTTTT. It is translated as CASRTQGRTGELFF.

This rearrangement joins TRBV6-2 or TRBV6-3 to TRBJ1-1, with unresolved D. The CDR3 length is 17 residues. Germline loops: CDR1 MNHEY, CDR2 SVGEGT. The V and J ends lost 0 bases and 1 base respectively, with 15 bases between them. The chain's CDR3 is CASSYSDLTVTNTEAFF. In nucleotides, the CDR3 is TGTGCCAGCAGTTACTCCGACCTGACGGTCACGAACACTGAAGCTTTCTTT.

This clonotype has only a few counts. The gene calls are TRBV7-2 and TRBJ1-1; D is possibly TRBD1 (5 bases). The length of the CDR3 is 13 residues. Germline V lookup: CDR1 SGHTA, CDR2 FQGNSA. V shed 5 bases and J shed 4 bases, with 11 bases lying between them. CDR3 amino acids: CASSIRQSTEAFF. Here the CDR3 DNA reads TGTGCCAGCAGCATCCGACAGAGCACTGAAGCTTTCTTT.

A single count supports this clonotype. The rearrangement links TRBV11-2 to TRBJ1-1, with 7 bases that match TRBD1. From germline, CDR1 is SGHAT and CDR2 FQNNGV. The trim removed 2 bases at V and 4 bases at J, leaving 7 bases unmatched. The CDR3 sequence is 15 residues long. CDR3 sequence (DNA): TGTGCCAGCAGCTTACGAGGACAGGCTCCCACTGAAGCTTTCTTT. Translated: CASSLRGQAPTEAFF.

The genes are TRBV11-2 and TRBJ2-2, with D unclear. The CDR3 length is 13 residues. The V end was cut by 1 base, the J end by 8 bases, with 8 bases between. Per germline, CDR1 SGHAT and CDR2 FQNNGV. CDR3 DNA: TGTGCCAGCAGCTTAGTGCGCCCGGGGGAGCTGTTTTTT. Its translation is CASSLVRPGELFF.

V gene TRBV28 combines with J gene TRBJ1-3, with D uncertain. The CDR3 is 14 residues long. The germline gives CDR1 MDHEN, CDR2 SYDVKM. V shed 7 bases and J shed 4 bases, with 14 bases lying between them. CDR3 protein: CASTLTQPGNTIYF. The CDR3 bases are TGTGCCAGCACCCTAACTCAACCCGGAAACACCATATATTTT.

The chain uses TRBV20-1 and TRBJ2-3; D not certain. The CDR3 loop spans 12 amino acids. CDR1 is DFQATT, CDR2 SNEGSKA, per germline (reference sequence). The CDR3: CSSRKETDTQYF. The CDR3 DNA is TGCAGCTCTCGTAAGGAGACAGATACGCAGTATTTT.

The rearrangement uses TRBV9 and TRBJ1-1; D is uncertain. The CDR3 consists of 12 residues. V lost 2 bases to trimming and J lost 7 bases, with 9 bases between them. Germline values: CDR1 SGDLS, CDR2 YYNGEE. The CDR3 nucleotides read TGTGCCAGCAGCGTTTTGGAGGGTGAAGCTTTCTTT. It specifies CASSVLEGEAFF. Variable domain in full (rest from reference TRBV9 and TRBJ1-1): DSGVTQTPKHLITATGQRVTLRCSPRSGDLSVYWYQQSLDQGLQFLIQYYNGEERAKGNILERFSAQQFPDLHSELNLSSLELGDSALYFCASSVLEGEAFFGQGTRLTVV.

Remarks on this clonotype: The junction departs from the called germline gene at one end, perhaps through a read error. This sequence joins TRBV6-5 and TRBJ2-6, with 12 bases lining up with TRBD2. The CDR3 contains 18 residues. The V gene's germline CDR1 is MNHEY and CDR2 SVGAGI. CDR3 DNA: TGTGCCAGCAGTTACTCGGGACTAGCGGGCTCTGGGGCCAACGTCCAGACTTTC. It specifies CASSYSGLAGSGANVQTF.

J is TRBJ2-3 and V is TRBV27; TRBD2 aligns across 13 bases. The germline V gene has CDR1 MNHEY and CDR2 SMNVEV (reference sequence). V trimming: 7 bases; J trimming: 3 bases; junction bases outside the gene matches: 22. This CDR3 comprises 21 residues. CDR3 loop: CASTSGQFPGTSGIGTDTQYF. The CDR3 coding sequence is TGTGCCAGCACCTCAGGACAGTTTCCCGGGACTAGCGGGATTGGTACAGATACGCAGTATTTT.

CDR3 bases: TGTGCCAGCAGTCTGGACGGGATGAACACTGAAGCTTTCTTT. Its translation is CASSLDGMNTEAFF. This chain connects TRBV6-1 to TRBJ1-1; the D is unclear. Trimming pared 5 bases from V and 0 bases from J, leaving 10 bases between. CDR1 is MNHNS, CDR2 SASEGT, per germline. This CDR3 has 14 amino acids.

This clonotype was recorded a few times. Here the CDR3 DNA reads TGTGCCAGCAGCCCAATTACAGGGGGACTAGCGGGAGTTTACGAGCAGTACTTC. This codes for CASSPITGGLAGVYEQYF. The V call is TRBV6-1, the J call TRBJ2-7; 14 bases map to TRBD2. The germline V gene encodes CDR1 MNHNS and CDR2 SASEGT. CDR3 length: 18 residues. J lost 4 bases, V lost 6 bases, and 14 bases had no gene match.

The V and J genes are TRBV11-1 and TRBJ1-6; D call uncertain. Trimming took 2 bases from V and 9 from J, leaving 8 bases between them. The CDR3 sequence is 13 residues long. Germline values: CDR1 SGHAT, CDR2 FQDESV (reference sequence). This CDR3 is CASSLSSGSPLHF. CDR3 in DNA: TGTGCCAGCAGCTTAAGTTCCGGTTCACCCCTCCACTTT.

This clonotype was counted only a few times. The V call is TRBV7-6, the J call TRBJ1-2, with 7 bases lining up with TRBD1. With 2 bases clipped from V and 7 bases from J, the junction kept 10 bases outside the gene matches. Germline values: CDR1 SGHVS, CDR2 FNYEAQ. This CDR3 has 15 residues. The CDR3 bases are TGTGCCAGCAGCTTAAAACAGGGGTCTATGGTTGGCTACACCTTC. Translated: CASSLKQGSMVGYTF.